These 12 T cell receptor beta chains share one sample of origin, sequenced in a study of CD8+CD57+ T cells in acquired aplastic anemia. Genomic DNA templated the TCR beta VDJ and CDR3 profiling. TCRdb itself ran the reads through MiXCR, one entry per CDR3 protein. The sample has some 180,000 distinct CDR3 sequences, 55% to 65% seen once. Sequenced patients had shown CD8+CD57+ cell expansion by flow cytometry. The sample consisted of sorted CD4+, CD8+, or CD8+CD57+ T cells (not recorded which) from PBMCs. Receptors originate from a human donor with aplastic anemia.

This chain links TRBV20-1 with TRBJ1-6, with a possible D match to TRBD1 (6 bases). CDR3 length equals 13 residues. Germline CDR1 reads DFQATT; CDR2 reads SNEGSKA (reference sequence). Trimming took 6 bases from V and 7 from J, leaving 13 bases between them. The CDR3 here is CSAHRAGNSPLHF. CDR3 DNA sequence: TGCAGTGCCCACAGGGCGGGGAATTCACCCCTCCACTTT.

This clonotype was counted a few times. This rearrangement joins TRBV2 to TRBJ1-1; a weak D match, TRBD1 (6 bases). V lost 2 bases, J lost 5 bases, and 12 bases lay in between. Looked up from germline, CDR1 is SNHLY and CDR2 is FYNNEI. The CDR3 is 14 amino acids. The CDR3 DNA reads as TGTGCCAGCAGTGAAAGGGGGGGCGCGACTGAAGCTTTCTTT. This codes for CASSERGGATEAFF.

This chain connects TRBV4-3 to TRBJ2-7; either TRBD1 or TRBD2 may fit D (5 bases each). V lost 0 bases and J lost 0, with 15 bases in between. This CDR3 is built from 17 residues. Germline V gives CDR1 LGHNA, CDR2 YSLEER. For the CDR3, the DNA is TGCGCCAGCAGCCAAGACCGCGTGTGGGGGAGCTCCTACGAGCAGTACTTC. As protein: CASSQDRVWGSSYEQYF.

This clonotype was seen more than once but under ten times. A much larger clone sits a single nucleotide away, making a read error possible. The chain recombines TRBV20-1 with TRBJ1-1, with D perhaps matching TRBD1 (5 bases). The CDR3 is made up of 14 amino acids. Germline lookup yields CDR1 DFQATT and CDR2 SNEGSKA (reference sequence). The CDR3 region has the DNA TGCGGTGCTTGGGACCGACTTTTGAACACTGAAGCTTTCTTT. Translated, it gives CGAWDRLLNTEAFF.

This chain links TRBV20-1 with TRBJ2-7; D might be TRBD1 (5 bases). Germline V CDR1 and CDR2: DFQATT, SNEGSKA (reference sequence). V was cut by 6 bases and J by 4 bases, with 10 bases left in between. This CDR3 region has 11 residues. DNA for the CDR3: TGCAGTGCAGATCAGGGATACGAGCAGTACTTC. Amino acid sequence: CSADQGYEQYF.

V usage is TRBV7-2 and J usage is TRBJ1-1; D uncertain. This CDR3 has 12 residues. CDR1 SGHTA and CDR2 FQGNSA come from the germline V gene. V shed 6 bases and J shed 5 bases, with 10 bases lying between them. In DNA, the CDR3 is TGTGCCAGCAGTTATGCCGAAACTGAAGCTTTCTTT. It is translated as CASSYAETEAFF.

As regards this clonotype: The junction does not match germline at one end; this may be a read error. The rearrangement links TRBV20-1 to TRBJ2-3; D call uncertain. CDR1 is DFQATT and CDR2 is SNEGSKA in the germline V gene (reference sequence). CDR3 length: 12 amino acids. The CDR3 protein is CSARAGTDTRYF. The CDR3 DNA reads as TGCAGTGCTAGAGCGGGCACAGATACGCGGTACTTT.

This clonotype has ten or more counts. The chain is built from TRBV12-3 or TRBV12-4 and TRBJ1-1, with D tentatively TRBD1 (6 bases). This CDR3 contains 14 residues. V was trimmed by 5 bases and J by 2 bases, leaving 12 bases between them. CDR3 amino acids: CASSGGTINTEAFF. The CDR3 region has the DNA TGTGCCAGCAGTGGGGGGACAATTAACACTGAAGCTTTCTTT.

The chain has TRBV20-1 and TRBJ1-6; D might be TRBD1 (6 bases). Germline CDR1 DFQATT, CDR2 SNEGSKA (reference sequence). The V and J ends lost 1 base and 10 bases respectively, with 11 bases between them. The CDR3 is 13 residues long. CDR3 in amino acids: CSARGRGASPLHF. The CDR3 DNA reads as TGCAGTGCTAGAGGCAGGGGAGCCTCACCCCTCCACTTT.

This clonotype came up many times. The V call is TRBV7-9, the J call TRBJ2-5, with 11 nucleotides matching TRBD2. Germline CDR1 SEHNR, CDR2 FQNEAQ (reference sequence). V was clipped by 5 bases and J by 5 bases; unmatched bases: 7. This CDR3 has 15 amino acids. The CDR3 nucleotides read TGTGCCAGCAGCAATAGCGGGGGGGCGACGGAGACCCAGTACTTC. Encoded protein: CASSNSGGATETQYF.

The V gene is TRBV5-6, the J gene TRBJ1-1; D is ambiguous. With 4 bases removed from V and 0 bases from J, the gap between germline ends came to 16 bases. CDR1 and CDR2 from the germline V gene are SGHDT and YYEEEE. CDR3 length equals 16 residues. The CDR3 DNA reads TGTGCCAGCAGCCGGGGAGGCACCCTCATGAACACTGAAGCTTTCTTT. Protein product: CASSRGGTLMNTEAFF.

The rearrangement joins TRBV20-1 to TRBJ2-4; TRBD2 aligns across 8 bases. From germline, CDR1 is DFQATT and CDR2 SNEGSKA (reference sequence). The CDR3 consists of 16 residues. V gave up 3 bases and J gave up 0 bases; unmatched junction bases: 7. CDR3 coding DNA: TGCAGTGCTAGCAGGACTAGCACTCAAGCCAAAAACATTCAGTACTTC. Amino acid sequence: CSASRTSTQAKNIQYF.